What follows describes a single TCR beta chain. This clone was recorded once. The specificity of this receptor is unknown. No per-base quality is available; no much larger clone lies one base away. The data were taken from a study of blood T cell repertoires in COVID-19 (dated by TCRdb to 2018 to 2021). Turning to the overall study: Samples covering the acute and convalescent phases of COVID-19 were provided by collaborators in the United States, Italy and Spain. Where HLA class I and class II types were available, the types were taken from metadata supplied by the sample provider, not from assay-based typing. The repertoires were made available in a free public database intended to serve as a resource for research on the immune response to SARS-CoV-2. The material from the prospective study consisted of cDNA or gDNA derived from T cells, B-cell-depleted T cells, or PBMCs. The sample metadata nearly always contained a de-identified subject ID, COVID-19 status, age in years and sex. Samples were obtained from the ongoing ImmuneRACE study (first 160 participants) and from 1,254 subjects provided by 6 global collaborators. The dataset comprised deeply sampled blood TCRbeta repertoires from subjects exposed to, actively infected with, or recovered from COVID-19.

TCRbeta CDR3 regions were amplified from genomic DNA by means of the immunoSEQ Assay, a bias-controlled multiplex PCR. Concerning the study's data processing: Within the assay, amplification of reference gene primers was used to estimate how many nucleated cells each sample contained. Sequence reads were collapsed and filtered to measure the absolute abundance of every unique TCRbeta CDR3 rearrangement. Productive Simpson clonality was computed per sample as the square root of Simpson's diversity index over productive rearrangements. The clones in this table, taken by TCRdb from immuneACCESS, are in-frame only. Not every clone is retained; where verified, under half of the shortfall comes from an unresolved V gene, and the cause of the rest is unknown. That table furnishes V, J and clone size, whereas the DNA furnished D and trimming. In all, the sample holds over 200,000 clones, and around 83% of those were seen once. The top ten clones comprise 4.5% to 7% of the sample.

The paper's findings and limits, for the study overall: How much clinical and demographic metadata was included differed by source and by participant, and the metadata was provided uncurated.

Whole blood was collected in K2EDTA tubes by collaborating institutions according to the institutions' own protocols. For TCRbeta analysis, collaborator samples were shipped as frozen whole blood, as isolated PBMCs, or as DNA extracted from either sample type. Ends trimmed: V by 3 bases, J by 0 bases; bases unmatched to a gene: 6. There are 18 amino acids in the CDR3, from cysteine to phenylalanine inclusive. Only the CDR3 region is kept as DNA, spanning 54 bases read in frame from base 1. The germline V gene encodes CDR1 SGHRS and CDR2 YFSETQ. The sequencing input was peripheral blood. This chain is built from TRBV5-1 and TRBJ2-7; a stretch of 16 junction bases matches TRBD2. This TCR was sampled from an elderly man with acute or convalescent COVID-19. The bases read TGCGCCAGCAGCTCGGGACTAGCGGGAGGGGGGTTCTCCTACGAGCAGTACTTC. This codes for CASSSGLAGGGFSYEQYF.